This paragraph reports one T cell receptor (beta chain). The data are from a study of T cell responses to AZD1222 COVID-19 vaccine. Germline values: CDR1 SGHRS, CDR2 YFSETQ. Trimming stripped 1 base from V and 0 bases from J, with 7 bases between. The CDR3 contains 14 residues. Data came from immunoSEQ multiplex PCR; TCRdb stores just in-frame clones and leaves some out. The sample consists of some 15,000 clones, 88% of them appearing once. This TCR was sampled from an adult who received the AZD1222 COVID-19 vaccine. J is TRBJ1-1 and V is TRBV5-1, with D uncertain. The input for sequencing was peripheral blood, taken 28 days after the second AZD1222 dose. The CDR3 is CASSLMALNTEAFF. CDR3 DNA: TGCGCCAGCAGCTTGATGGCTCTGAACACTGAAGCTTTCTTT.